These T cell receptor beta chains were read from a single sample in a study of radiation and T cells in renal cell carcinoma. TCRdb keeps only in-frame clones here, not all; method: immunoSEQ multiplex PCR. The sample holds about 59,000 clones, 65% to 85% seen once. This specimen was blood, taken from a patient whose treatment included radiotherapy and nephrectomy. The receptors were sampled from a man aged 55 to 70 with renal cell carcinoma. The CDR3 runs from the conserved cysteine through the conserved F or W. Each record gives: V gene, J gene, CDR3 protein.

TRBV9	TRBJ2-3	CASSYRPPDTQYF
TRBV30	TRBJ2-3	CAWSLGTDTQYF
TRBV7-9	TRBJ1-6	CASSLAGGRYNSPLHF
TRBV6-5	TRBJ2-7	CASSPQGALRQYF
TRBV6-1	TRBJ2-3	CASSDVRDRGTDTQYF
TRBV6-1	TRBJ2-1	CASSGDREQFF
TRBV7-2	TRBJ2-3	CASSLEGWDGTDTQYF
TRBV7-2	TRBJ2-5	CASSPSGGAETQYF
TRBV7-6	TRBJ2-3	CASSLAVLPSTDTQYF
TRBV28	TRBJ1-2	CASSSKGAYGYTF
TRBV30	TRBJ2-7	CAWSPLAGVSYEQYF
TRBV7-2	TRBJ1-2	CASSSYDIRGLGYTF
TRBV11-3	TRBJ2-1	CASSFLGGENEQFF
TRBV18	TRBJ2-3	CASSPGTSGTTDTQYF
TRBV5-1	TRBJ1-1	CASSLRPNMNTEAFF
TRBV6-1	TRBJ2-6	CASSARGREYSGANVLTF
TRBV6-6	TRBJ2-5	CASSYSPGHHGETQYF
TRBV11-2	TRBJ1-4	CASSLDPQAEKLFF
TRBV11-3	TRBJ2-4	CASSPGLAGPKNIQYF
TRBV5-5	TRBJ1-1	CASSLVRGAGGMYTEAFF
TRBV18	TRBJ2-6	CASSLSGTGVSGANVLTF
TRBV2	TRBJ1-1	CASRAVVNTEAFF
TRBV7-6	TRBJ2-7	CASSPITGGSYEQYF
TRBV6-5	TRBJ2-7	CASSRPGRREQYF
TRBV6-4	TRBJ2-7	CASSDELGSYEQYF
TRBV5-6	TRBJ1-1	CASRRLSNTEAFF
TRBV9	TRBJ1-2	CASSPGQGAQGYTF
TRBV10-3	TRBJ2-3	CAQGSGSTDTQYF
TRBV11-3	TRBJ1-1	CASSFPGGTEAFF
TRBV2	TRBJ1-5	CASSGPISNQPQHF
TRBV18	TRBJ1-1	CASSPGQGEVMGAFF
TRBV5-1	TRBJ2-2	CASSLKTQGELFF
TRBV10-1	TRBJ2-3	CASSRDGRTDTQYF
TRBV29-1	TRBJ2-3	CSAFGSDRGSTDTQYF
TRBV27	TRBJ1-4	CASSLYNGPPNEKLFF
TRBV10-3	TRBJ1-3	CAISETTSGNTIYF
TRBV6-5	TRBJ1-1	CASSWSAVAEAFF
TRBV4-1	TRBJ1-2	CASSQGGTHDLYGYTF
TRBV9	TRBJ2-7	CASSVGGQASSYEQYF
TRBV14	TRBJ1-6	CASSQGREASPLHF
TRBV19	TRBJ2-7	CASSITLTGKGYEQYF
TRBV7-9	TRBJ2-1	CASSSPYGSISSYNEQFF
TRBV4-1	TRBJ1-5	CASSQEGARVVQPQHF
TRBV14	TRBJ2-1	CASSQDGTSGSIYEQFF
TRBV4-2	TRBJ2-3	CASSLEWGGTDTQYF